This TCR beta chain was obtained from a study of tumor-infiltrating lymphocytes in primary liver carcinoma (dated by TCRdb to 2016 to 2017). About the investigation overall: Between late 2015 and early 2016, five patients in China with histopathologically diagnosed primary liver carcinoma had surgical resection. For each liver tumor, the study sampled five regions along with adjacent normal tissue and blood, and applied TCRbeta repertoire sequencing, expression microarrays and whole-exome sequencing. High reproducibility was observed for the technical replicate repertoires, with mean shared-clone rates approximately 0.9 and correlation coefficients above 0.95. The five patients had tumors of stage T1-T3 N0M0, with maximum diameters ranging from about 4 to 11 cm. TCRbeta repertoire sequencing covered about 35 specimens from 5 patients: 25 or so tumor regions, 5 adjacent noncancerous liver tissues and 5 peripheral blood samples. Hepatocellular carcinoma (four) or combined HCC and intrahepatic cholangiocarcinoma (one) was present in the five patients, who were three men and two women aged 30 to 69 years. Samples yielded roughly 3.5 to 8 million productive TCRbeta reads; read depth did not differ significantly between tissue types. The full study reports these points: Pairs of tumor regions showed greater repertoire overlap (mean roughly 35%) than tumor-adjacent pairs (roughly 17%) or tumor-blood pairs (about 14%), which is consistent with antigen-driven expansion. Only the TCR beta chain was sequenced, so true repertoire diversity is likely underestimated because unpaired alpha chains were not captured. The top 250 clones made up a significantly larger repertoire fraction in tumors than in blood (p = 0.039). The study included only four or five patients, and the authors note findings should be validated in a larger study. Comparison of CD4+ and CD8+ T cell repertoires was precluded by the use of bulk unsorted samples.

Blood RNA was extracted from unsorted whole blood using TRIzol reagent, and germline DNA was obtained with the DNeasy Blood & Tissue kit. Chronic HBV infection was present in the patients, and the patients were treatment-naive at sampling. Approximately 4 milliliters of peripheral blood were collected into K2EDTA tubes before surgery. Starting from roughly 540 ng total RNA, TCRbeta-specific cDNA was produced by reverse transcription with a constant-region primer and ProtoScript II reverse transcriptase. Three nested multiplex PCR rounds, following a slightly modified ARM-PCR procedure, were used to build the TCRbeta libraries. Each of the first two PCR rounds ran for around 9 cycles and used multiplex TRBV1-TRBV30 forward primers together with a Cbeta reverse primer. Sample barcodes and Illumina adapters were added in a final 25-cycle PCR using Deep VentR polymerase. Amplicons of 200-500 bp were gel-purified with a QIAquick gel extraction kit before sequencing. TCRbeta amplicons were sequenced on an Illumina HiSeq 2500 with 250-bp paired-end reads. Regarding the original processing steps: To recover full CDR3 sequences, reads were quality-trimmed using Trimmomatic v0.33 and paired reads were then merged using FLASH v1.2.11. V, D and J germline segments were assigned to the rearranged TCRbeta sequences using MiGEC v1.2.1b. Clonotype statistics and Shannon-Wiener diversity indices were calculated with VDJtools v1.0.0. Except for diversity analysis, only each sample's 250 most abundant clonotypes were used in subsequent analyses to reduce sampling bias. Using fastp at Q25 and MiXCR, TCRdb reprocessed the public reads and kept productive beta chains. Rows with one shared CDR3 protein collapse into an entry with the most common genes and DNA. The V and J calls follow TCRdb's processing rather than the paper's. The sample contains a few hundred thousand distinct CDR3 sequences, nearly 60% of them found a single time. In total, the top ten clones hold about a sixth of the sample.

The table lists this clonotype with a count of one. It has no known antigen specificity. At one of its ends the junction is not consistent with the germline gene, which may arise from a read error. CDR1 and CDR2 (SGHDN, FVKESK) derive from the germline V gene. The CDR3, cysteine through phenylalanine, is 15 amino acids long. Just CDR3 DNA is preserved here, 45 bases in frame from base 1. This TCR derives from a woman in her twenties or thirties with primary liver carcinoma and hepatitis B virus infection. This chain is built from TRBV14 and TRBJ2-1; the D gene is possibly TRBD1, with 6 bases matching. The sample was peripheral blood. This receptor carries the CDR3 CVSSQGQSSYNEQFF. The sequence in DNA is TGTGTCAGCAGCCAGGGGCAGAGCTCCTACAATGAGCAGTTCTTC.